This entry lists 29 T cell receptor beta chains sequenced from one sample in a study of T-cell reconstitution after alpha-beta-depleted transplantation in children. Preparation of the TCRbeta library used unique molecular identifiers. TCRdb re-called the PCR reads through MiXCR, storing one row per CDR3 protein. The table includes hundreds of thousands of distinct CDR3 sequences, around a sixth detected once. The sample in question was PBMCs from the stem cell graft donor, obtained from the stem cell graft. The source of these receptors is a human donor who donated a stem cell graft to a child with acute myeloid leukemia.

This clonotype has only a few counts. The J gene is TRBJ2-5, the V gene TRBV9; D remains ambiguous. Germline loops: CDR1 SGDLS, CDR2 YYNGEE. CDR3 length equals 11 residues. The V end lost 4 bases, the J end lost 7 bases, and 8 bases lay between the germline ends. CDR3 residues: CASSLGRTQYF. CDR3 nucleotides: TGTGCCAGCAGCCTAGGACGGACCCAGTACTTC. Supplemented by reference TRBV9 and TRBJ2-5, the full variable domain reads DSGVTQTPKHLITATGQRVTLRCSPRSGDLSVYWYQQSLDQGLQFLIQYYNGEERAKGNILERFSAQQFPDLHSELNLSSLELGDSALYFCASSLGRTQYFGPGTRLLVL.

This clonotype was found a few times. The V call is TRBV6-6, the J call TRBJ1-3, with D unresolved. CDR3 size: 13 residues. The V gene's germline CDR1 is MNHNY and CDR2 SVGAGI (reference sequence). The germline V and J ends were trimmed by 0 bases and 2 bases, with 2 bases remaining between them. CDR3 nucleotides: TGTGCCAGCAGTTACTCGACTGGAAACACCATATATTTT. It yields the protein CASSYSTGNTIYF.

The chain carries TRBV20-1 and TRBJ1-5; 10 bases match TRBD1. The CDR3 has 15 residues. J lost 5 bases, V lost 0 bases, and 4 bases had no gene match. The V gene's germline CDR1 is DFQATT and CDR2 SNEGSKA (reference sequence). The CDR3 region is CSARDVGQGDQPQHF. The CDR3 DNA reads TGCAGTGCTAGAGATGTAGGACAGGGGGATCAGCCCCAGCATTTT.

This clonotype was picked up a small number of times. The chain joins TRBV24-1 to TRBJ1-2; 9 bases map to TRBD1. Germline V CDR1 and CDR2: KGHDR, SFDVKD. Unmatched junction bases numbered 6, after V lost 3 bases and J lost 8 bases. The CDR3 spans 14 residues. The CDR3 region has the DNA TGTGCCACCAGTGATCGGGACAGGGATAGAGGCTACACCTTC. This sequence encodes CATSDRDRDRGYTF.

The gene calls are TRBV5-1 and TRBJ2-2; D gene ambiguous. Germline V gene sequence: CDR1 SGHRS, CDR2 YFSETQ. The CDR3 is 16 amino acids. V dropped 6 bases and J dropped 5 bases, with 20 bases sitting between them. CDR3 protein: CASTPFNGIRTGELFF. CDR3 nucleotides: TGCGCCAGCACCCCTTTTAATGGCATCCGAACCGGGGAGCTGTTTTTT.

The chain is built from TRBV2 and TRBJ2-3; TRBD2 aligns across 11 bases. Germline assignment: CDR1 SNHLY and CDR2 FYNNEI. V was pared by 8 bases and J by 1 base, with 14 bases of the junction left unmatched. The CDR3 extends over 18 amino acids. CDR3 in DNA: TGTGCCAGCTGTCCCACCCCGCTAGCGGGGGGCCGCACAGATACGCAGTATTTT. Translated, it gives CASCPTPLAGGRTDTQYF.

The V gene is TRBV10-3, the J gene TRBJ2-7, with 12 bases identical to TRBD2. The CDR3 extends over 21 amino acids. Per the germline V gene, CDR1 is ENHRY and CDR2 is SYGVKD. Trimming took 6 bases from V and 0 from J; bases not matched to a gene: 21. As DNA, the CDR3 is TGTGCCATCAGCCCGACCTATGGACTAGCGGGGAATCCTAGGAGCTCCTACGAGCAGTACGTC. Residues: CAISPTYGLAGNPRSSYEQYV.

This clonotype showed up just a few times. The chain joins TRBV6-5 to TRBJ2-4; tentatively, D is TRBD1 or TRBD2 (5 bases each). CDR1 and CDR2 (germline): MNHEY, SVGAGI. V was shortened by 4 bases and J by 0 bases, with 13 bases between the two germline ends. The CDR3 consists of 16 residues. The DNA for the CDR3 is TGTGCCAGCAGTTCCGGGACGAATCTAGCCAAAAACATTCAGTACTTC. Translation: CASSSGTNLAKNIQYF.

The chain employs TRBV12-3 or TRBV12-4 and TRBJ2-7, with 8 bases aligning to TRBD2. V shed 6 bases, J shed 5 bases, and the junction held 12 bases outside the gene matches. CDR3 length: 15 amino acids. CDR3 DNA: TGTGCCAGCAGCCTTAAGGGCGGGGGGCCCCACGAGCAGTACTTC. Translation gives CASSLKGGGPHEQYF.

V usage is TRBV5-4 and J usage is TRBJ1-2; no firm D call. Germline V gene sequence: CDR1 SGHNT, CDR2 YYREEE (reference sequence). V shed 4 bases and J shed 6 bases, with 19 bases lying between them. The CDR3 loop spans 15 amino acids. The chain's CDR3 is CASSLRVEGGDGYTF. The CDR3 DNA is TGTGCCAGCAGCCTCCGGGTGGAGGGTGGGGATGGCTACACCTTC.

The sample holds a few counts of this clonotype. The chain has TRBV6-2 or TRBV6-3 and TRBJ1-2, with D tentatively TRBD1 (5 bases). Looked up from germline, CDR1 is MNHEY and CDR2 is SVGEGT. The germline V and J ends were trimmed by 5 bases and 4 bases, with 20 bases remaining between them. This CDR3 comprises 16 residues. This CDR3 reads CASSPPSGLPLYGYTF. The CDR3 region has the DNA TGTGCCAGCAGTCCACCATCGGGACTCCCACTCTATGGCTACACCTTC.

The chain uses TRBV5-1 and TRBJ2-7, with D maybe TRBD1 (5 bases). Germline values: CDR1 SGHRS, CDR2 YFSETQ. There are 15 residues in the CDR3. Deletions cut 5 bases from V and 0 bases from J, with 15 bases between. CDR3 protein: CASRFSGDSSYEQYF. DNA of the CDR3: TGCGCCAGCAGGTTCTCCGGAGACAGCTCCTACGAGCAGTACTTC.

The chain links TRBV5-1 to TRBJ2-5, with D possibly being TRBD1 or TRBD2 (5 bases each). The CDR3 is made up of 16 amino acids. V was clipped by 3 bases and J by 3 bases, with 18 bases between them. The germline gives CDR1 SGHRS, CDR2 YFSETQ. The DNA for the CDR3 is TGCGCCAGCAGCTCGTCGGGACGGACCAGAGAAGAGACCCAGTACTTC. This translates into CASSSSGRTREETQYF.

The rearrangement links TRBV12-3 or TRBV12-4 to TRBJ1-5; D unclear. The CDR3 covers 13 residues. Trimming removed 8 bases from V and 3 bases from J, with 11 bases in between. The CDR3: CASESGNNQPQHF. The CDR3 nucleotides are TGTGCCAGCGAATCTGGGAACAATCAGCCCCAGCATTTT.

This clonotype has ten or more counts. The chain uses TRBV7-9 and TRBJ1-6; D is ambiguous. This CDR3 comprises 12 residues. Per the germline V gene, CDR1 is SEHNR and CDR2 is FQNEAQ (reference sequence). V dropped 6 bases and J dropped 7 bases, with 7 bases sitting between them. CDR3 protein: CASRKGNSPLHF. As DNA, the CDR3 is TGTGCCAGCAGAAAGGGCAATTCACCCCTCCACTTT. Based on the CDR3 plus reference TRBV7-9 and TRBJ1-6, the full variable domain is DTGVSQNPRHKITKRGQNVTFRCDPISEHNRLYWYRQTLGQGPEFLTYFQNEAQLEKSRLLSDRFSAERPKGSFSTLEIQRTEQGDSAMYLCASRKGNSPLHFGNGTRLTVT.

This clonotype has ten or more counts. The chain uses TRBV20-1 and TRBJ2-5, with 8 bases that match TRBD2. CDR3 length: 16 residues. Germline loops: CDR1 DFQATT, CDR2 SNEGSKA (reference sequence). With 5 bases clipped from V and 1 base from J, the junction kept 12 bases outside the gene matches. Written as DNA, the CDR3 is TGCAGTGCTGCTTTCCCCCGGGGGGGATTCCAAGAGACCCAGTACTTC. Protein product: CSAAFPRGGFQETQYF.

This clonotype was seen more than once but under ten times. The J gene is TRBJ2-1, the V gene TRBV6-1; 10 bases are a match to TRBD2. The trim removed 7 bases at V and 4 bases at J, leaving 4 bases unmatched. Germline V gene sequence: CDR1 MNHNS, CDR2 SASEGT. The CDR3 extends over 14 amino acids. The CDR3 reads CASTWTSGYNEQFF. CDR3 nucleotides: TGTGCCAGCACCTGGACTAGCGGTTACAATGAGCAGTTCTTC.

This clonotype was recorded many times. The genes are TRBV20-1 and TRBJ1-1; no reliable D call. V lost 2 bases and J 5 bases, leaving 9 bases between the germline ends. CDR1 is DFQATT and CDR2 is SNEGSKA in the germline V gene (reference sequence). The CDR3 runs to 12 residues. This CDR3 reads CSARLWETEAFF. In nucleotides, the CDR3 is TGCAGTGCTAGACTTTGGGAGACTGAAGCTTTCTTT.

This clonotype was picked up one time. The rearrangement uses TRBV5-5 and TRBJ2-7; the D gene could be TRBD1 or TRBD2 (5 bases each). Germline loops: CDR1 SGHKS, CDR2 YYEKEE (reference sequence). V lost 1 base to trimming and J lost 3 bases, with 14 bases between them. CDR3 size: 15 residues. The CDR3 loop is CASSLNFRGDYEQYV. CDR3 bases: TGTGCCAGCAGCTTGAATTTCCGGGGCGACTACGAGCAGTACGTC.

The J gene is TRBJ2-7, the V gene TRBV30; no reliable D call. CDR3 length: 14 amino acids. Between the trimmed V and J ends, which lost 0 bases and 8 bases, there was a span of 17 bases. Germline assignment: CDR1 GTSNPN and CDR2 SVGIG (reference sequence). The CDR3 nucleotides read TGTGCCTGGAGTGTATCTGGGTTCAAGGGCCAGCAGTACTTC. This sequence encodes CAWSVSGFKGQQYF.

This CDR3 is CASSYERVVADTQYF. In DNA form, the CDR3 reads TGTGCCAGCAGTTACGAGAGAGTGGTCGCAGATACGCAGTATTTT. The genes are TRBV6-5 and TRBJ2-3, with no clear D. V gave up 2 bases and J gave up 4 bases, with 13 bases separating them. Per germline, CDR1 MNHEY and CDR2 SVGAGI. The CDR3 runs to 15 residues.

This clonotype appeared a few times. The chain joins TRBV20-1 to TRBJ2-5; 8 bases align to TRBD2. The CDR3 has 13 amino acids. Germline loops: CDR1 DFQATT, CDR2 SNEGSKA (reference sequence). V trimming: 6 bases; J trimming: 2 bases; junction bases outside the gene matches: 5. The CDR3 DNA is TGCAGTGCGACTAGCGAGGAACAAGAGACCCAGTACTTC. It encodes CSATSEEQETQYF.

This clonotype was counted many times. The V gene is TRBV6-5, the J gene TRBJ2-2, with D possibly being TRBD1 (6 bases). CDR1 and CDR2 from the germline V gene are MNHEY and SVGAGI. The CDR3 runs to 15 residues. V lost 4 bases and J lost 7, with 16 bases in between. The CDR3 is CASSWTVTDYGELFF. DNA for the CDR3: TGTGCCAGCAGTTGGACAGTTACAGATTACGGGGAGCTGTTTTTT.

This clonotype was observed a few times. The rearrangement uses TRBV11-2 and TRBJ2-1; possibly TRBD2 for D (7 bases). This CDR3 spans 18 amino acids. The V and J ends lost 5 bases and 4 bases respectively, with 24 bases between them. Germline CDR1 and CDR2: SGHAT and FQNNGV. The CDR3 DNA reads TGTGCCAGCAGCCCTAGGGGGGGCGGGGCCAGCTGGTACAATGAGCAGTTCTTC. Its translation is CASSPRGGGASWYNEQFF.

The V gene is TRBV25-1, the J gene TRBJ1-2; weak D call: TRBD1 (5 bases). The CDR3 is made up of 14 amino acids. Germline V gene sequence: CDR1 MGHDK, CDR2 SYGVNS. Trimming left V 0 bases short and J 6 bases short, with 11 bases between. The CDR3 region is CASSEYRDRDGYTF. Here the CDR3 DNA reads TGTGCCAGCAGTGAATATCGGGACCGAGATGGCTACACCTTC.

The V and J genes are TRBV18 and TRBJ2-3, with D hard to call. The CDR3 totals 14 residues. The V gene's germline CDR1 is KGHSH and CDR2 LQKENI. V was clipped by 3 bases and J by 1 base, with 8 bases between them. The DNA for the CDR3 is TGTGCCAGCTCACCCGTGGACGGCACAGATACGCAGTATTTT. Encoded protein: CASSPVDGTDTQYF.

This chain uses TRBV28 with TRBJ2-1; D not certain. Between the trimmed V and J ends, which lost 5 bases and 8 bases, there was a span of 19 bases. The CDR3 covers 15 residues. Per the germline V gene, CDR1 is MDHEN and CDR2 is SYDVKM. The CDR3 DNA reads TGTGCCAGCAGTCCTCTTGGCGCTGGTGTCGATGAGCAGTTCTTC. Its protein is CASSPLGAGVDEQFF.

The table lists this clonotype with a few counts. The rearrangement links TRBV7-9 to TRBJ1-2; TRBD1 might be the D (5 bases). Germline lookup yields CDR1 SEHNR and CDR2 FQNEAQ (reference sequence). The CDR3 totals 13 residues. Trimming stripped 5 bases from V and 8 bases from J, with 15 bases between. This CDR3 is CASSLQGREGYTF. The CDR3 DNA reads TGTGCCAGCAGCCTCCAGGGCCGGGAGGGCTACACCTTC.

The table lists this clonotype with a few counts. The rearrangement links TRBV7-2 to TRBJ2-7, with D possibly called TRBD1 or TRBD2 (6 bases each). CDR3 length equals 15 residues. Trimming shortened V by 4 bases and J by 2 bases, and 15 bases separated the two germline ends. In germline, CDR1 is SGHTA, CDR2 FQGNSA. The CDR3 DNA reads as TGTGCCAGCAGCTCGACTGAAGGGGGGACCTACGAGCAGTACTTC. As protein: CASSSTEGGTYEQYF.